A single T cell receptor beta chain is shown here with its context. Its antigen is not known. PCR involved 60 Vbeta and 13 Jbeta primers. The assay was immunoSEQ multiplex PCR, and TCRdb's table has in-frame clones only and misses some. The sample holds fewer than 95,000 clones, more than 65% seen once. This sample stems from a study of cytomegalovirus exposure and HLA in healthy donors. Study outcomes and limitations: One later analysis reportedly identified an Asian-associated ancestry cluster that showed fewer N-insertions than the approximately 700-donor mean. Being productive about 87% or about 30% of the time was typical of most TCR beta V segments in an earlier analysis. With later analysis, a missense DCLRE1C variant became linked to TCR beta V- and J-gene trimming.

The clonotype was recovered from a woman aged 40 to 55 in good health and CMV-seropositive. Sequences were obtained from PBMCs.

CDR3 protein: CASSFLGQAYEQYF. For the CDR3, the DNA is TGTGCCAGCAGTTTTCTGGGACAGGCCTACGAGCAGTACTTC. This chain joins TRBV27 and TRBJ2-7, with 8 bases matching TRBD1. CDR3 length: 14 amino acids. Per germline, CDR1 MNHEY and CDR2 SMNVEV (reference sequence). Trimming took 3 bases from V and 2 from J; bases not matched to a gene: 3.